This record covers a single TCR beta chain. Its antigen remains unidentified. Amplification used 60 Vbeta primers and 13 Jbeta primers. The table came from immunoSEQ multiplex PCR; TCRdb's copy has only in-frame clones and leaves some out. The sample includes 100,000 to 150,000 clones. The data originate from a study of cytomegalovirus exposure and HLA in healthy donors. Study-level results: Association with HLA alleles at 0.05 false discovery rate was found for around 17,000 TCR beta sequences in a later analysis. Investigators reported fewer than 200 TCR beta chains as tied to cytomegalovirus.

CDR1 and CDR2 (germline): SEHNR, FQNEAQ (reference sequence). Deletions cut 5 bases from V and 15 bases from J, with 20 bases between. CDR3 length: 13 amino acids. This clonotype was sampled from a man younger than 35 in good health and CMV-seronegative. The genes are TRBV7-9 and TRBJ2-4, with a possible D match to TRBD2 (5 bases). Sequencing input: PBMCs. This chain's CDR3 is CASSTTKAVTRYF. The CDR3 DNA reads as TGTGCCAGCAGCACGACTAAGGCGGTTACTAGGTACTTC.